What follows is one TCR beta chain and its context. Per the original data handling: Reference gene primers were amplified, and this amplification served to estimate nucleated cell counts. The table came from immunoSEQ multiplex PCR; TCRdb's copy has only in-frame clones and leaves some out. V, J and clone size are taken as reported in that table, and D and trimming were inferred from the DNA itself. The sample carries 110,000 to 150,000 clones, more than 65% recorded once. This entry comes from a study of blood T cell repertoires in COVID-19. Looking at the study overall: The United States, Italy and Spain were the sources of the acute and convalescent COVID-19 samples. In each case, the material was cDNA or gDNA derived from T cells, B-cell-depleted T cells, or PBMCs.

The CDR3 has 16 amino acids. V was cut by 8 bases and J by 0 bases, with 17 bases left in between. Per germline, CDR1 LNHDA and CDR2 SQIVND (reference sequence). Sequencing input: peripheral blood. This TCR derives from a man aged 55 to 69 with active or convalescent COVID-19. This chain joins TRBV19 and TRBJ1-3; D is unclear. CDR3 sequence (DNA): TGTGCCAGTGGATCTGGGTTGAGGAACTCTGGAAACACCATATATTTT. Amino acid sequence: CASGSGLRNSGNTIYF.